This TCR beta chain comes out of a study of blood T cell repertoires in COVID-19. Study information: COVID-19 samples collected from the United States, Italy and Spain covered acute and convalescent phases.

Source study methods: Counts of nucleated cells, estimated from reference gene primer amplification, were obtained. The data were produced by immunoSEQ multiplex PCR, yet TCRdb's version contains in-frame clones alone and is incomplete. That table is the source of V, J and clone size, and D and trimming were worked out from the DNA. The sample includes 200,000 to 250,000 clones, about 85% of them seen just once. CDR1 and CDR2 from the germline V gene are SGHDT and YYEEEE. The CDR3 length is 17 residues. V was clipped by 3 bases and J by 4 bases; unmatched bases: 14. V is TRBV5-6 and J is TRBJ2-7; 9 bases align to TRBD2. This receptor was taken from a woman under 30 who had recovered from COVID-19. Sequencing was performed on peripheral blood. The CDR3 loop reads CASSWRLGIAGEYEQYF. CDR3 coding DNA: TGTGCCAGCAGCTGGCGCCTCGGAATAGCGGGAGAATACGAGCAGTACTTC.